The rows below give T cell receptor beta chains drawn from one sample of a study of T cells after yellow fever vaccination. TCRdb analysed the 5' RACE reads with MiXCR anew, one entry per CDR3 protein. The data contain about 500,000 distinct CDR3 sequences, around 16% of them seen just once; the ten biggest clones take up around 16%. Sequenced material: PBMCs, taken 4 to 5 days after the first yellow fever vaccination. Source of these receptors: a man aged 18 to 29 who received the YFV17D yellow fever vaccine. Each CDR3 is given with its conserved first and last residue. Fields, in order: J gene, V gene, CDR3 protein.

J: TRBJ1-1
V: TRBV28
CDR3: CASSSPRVMNTEAFF

J: TRBJ2-3
V: TRBV7-9
CDR3: CASRLNGVQYF

J: TRBJ1-1
V: TRBV18
CDR3: CASSPGGFMNTEAFF

J: TRBJ2-7
V: TRBV12-3/TRBV12-4
CDR3: CASSFGRDYEQYF

J: TRBJ2-5
V: TRBV18
CDR3: CASSRTTMTSRETQYF

J: TRBJ2-1
V: TRBV7-6
CDR3: CASSFEPNLSYDEQFF

J: TRBJ2-7
V: TRBV20-1
CDR3: CSASDPNGAGPEQYF

J: TRBJ1-1
V: TRBV4-1
CDR3: CASSQEGRREAFF

J: TRBJ2-7
V: TRBV7-8
CDR3: CASSKTGISYEQYF

J: TRBJ1-1
V: TRBV6-1
CDR3: CASGEQGFTEAFF

J: TRBJ2-2
V: TRBV12-3/TRBV12-4
CDR3: CASSLGPGAGELFF

J: TRBJ2-1
V: TRBV6-2/TRBV6-3
CDR3: CASSYQVLYNEQFF

J: TRBJ1-1
V: TRBV27
CDR3: CASSLSGGSRTINTEAFF

J: TRBJ1-4
V: TRBV5-1
CDR3: CASSFTDSKEKLFF

J: TRBJ1-2
V: TRBV4-2
CDR3: CASSRTGTETNYGYTF

J: TRBJ2-1
V: TRBV7-9
CDR3: CASSLERNRPLEQFF

J: TRBJ2-2
V: TRBV2
CDR3: CASSVIGTGELFF

J: TRBJ2-3
V: TRBV29-1
CDR3: CSVGQGARDTQYF

J: TRBJ1-6
V: TRBV6-2/TRBV6-3
CDR3: CASSYRESYNSPLHF

J: TRBJ2-7
V: TRBV7-6
CDR3: CASSLGPEGEQYF

J: TRBJ2-1
V: TRBV7-9
CDR3: CASSGLAEVGGEQFF

J: TRBJ2-7
V: TRBV7-2
CDR3: CASSSEAGRAYEQYF

J: TRBJ2-3
V: TRBV6-5
CDR3: CASSYSVTARSTDTQYF

J: TRBJ2-2
V: TRBV4-3
CDR3: CASSPQGKGELFF

J: TRBJ1-3
V: TRBV5-8
CDR3: CASSLGDRAFSGNTIYF

J: TRBJ1-1
V: TRBV12-3/TRBV12-4
CDR3: CASRWTGGDTEAFF